The following is a TCR beta chain sequence with its context. Its cognate antigen is unknown. Here immunoSEQ multiplex PCR was the method, and the copy in TCRdb shows in-frame clones only, minus some. The sample lists approximately 2.3 million clones, approximately 93% occurring once. This record comes from a study of shared clonotypes between healthy human individuals. Points from the study as a whole: Clonotypes that were shared across a handful of donors made up roughly 5% of naive CD4 clonotypes. Non-shared clonotypes had lower generation probabilities than clonotypes shared by all four sorted-subset donors.

This CDR3 is 13 amino acids long. Trimming took 5 bases from V and 2 from J, leaving 10 bases between them. Germline loops: CDR1 MNHEY, CDR2 SMNVEV (reference sequence). This rearrangement joins TRBV27 to TRBJ2-7, with a tentative D call TRBD1 (6 bases). Sequenced sample: naive CD4+ T cells from PBMCs. Subset given: CD45RA+ positively selected. The receptor comes from a man in his late teens or twenties in good health. Some clones in this sample may be carry-over from other donors' samples. The CDR3 is CASSADRPYEQYF. CDR3 DNA: TGTGCCAGCAGTGCGGACAGACCCTACGAGCAGTACTTC.